This TCR beta chain was found in a study of memory CD4+ T cells and cytomegalovirus serostatus. Overall study context: This sample comes from healthy Belgian adults, roughly 9 CMV seropositive, roughly 22 seronegative.

Concerning this clone: Antigen: not known.

From germline, CDR1 is SGHTA and CDR2 FQGTGA. The V and J ends lost 5 bases and 9 bases respectively, with 16 bases between them. This CDR3 is 13 amino acids long. In the authors' methods: Out-of-frame sequences were removed, leaving about 2,300,000 distinct TCRbeta sequences. The assay was immunoSEQ multiplex PCR, and TCRdb's table has in-frame clones only and misses some. That table is the source of V, J and clone size, and D and trimming were worked out from the DNA. This table has about 92,000 clones, roughly 80% appearing once. Overall study results and limits: The CMV-associated TCR signature appears largely within the CD4+ memory repertoire.

Single viable CD3+CD4+CD8-CD45RO+ cells were sorted as the memory CD4+ T cells. Serostatus was set by detecting CMV pp150, pp28, p38, p52 IgG. The sequenced material came from memory CD4+ T cells from blood. This clonotype was sampled from an adult in good health and CMV-seropositive. The rearrangement links TRBV7-3 to TRBJ2-5; TRBD2 might be the D (6 bases). The CDR3 DNA reads TGTGCCAGCAGCCAAGACTTAACGGGGGCCCAGTACTTC. It codes for CASSQDLTGAQYF.